One sample yielded the 7 T cell receptor beta chains listed below, sequenced in a study of technical replicates of blood from a few donors. TCRdb's table, derived via immunoSEQ multiplex PCR, lists solely in-frame clones and lacks some. The sample has fewer than 95,000 clones, 90% to 95% seen once. Sequenced: T cells isolated from PBMCs. These receptors all come from a human donor in good health.

The genes are TRBV29-1 and TRBJ2-1; TRBD1 is a possible D gene (5 bases). V was clipped by 7 bases and J by 8 bases, with 18 bases between them. Germline V gene sequence: CDR1 SQVTM, CDR2 ANQGSEA. CDR3 length equals 13 residues. For the CDR3, the DNA is TGCAGCGCCGGACATGTAGGGTTCGATGAGCAGTTCTTC. It yields the protein CSAGHVGFDEQFF.

The chain links TRBV2 to TRBJ2-2, with 11 positions matching TRBD2. This CDR3 contains 17 residues. Per germline, CDR1 SNHLY and CDR2 FYNNEI. The V gene end was trimmed by 6 bases and the J gene end by 0 bases; junction bases not matched to a gene: 6. The DNA of the CDR3 is TGTGCCAGCAGGTTCCTAGCGGGGGGCGCGAACACCGGGGAGCTGTTTTTT. Its translation is CASRFLAGGANTGELFF.

Of note for this clone: Other DNA variants within this sample encode the same CDR3. The V gene is TRBV7-9, the J gene TRBJ1-1; a possible D gene is TRBD1 (5 bases). Trimming shortened V by 1 base and J by 1 base, and 7 bases separated the two germline ends. The CDR3 is 14 amino acids. CDR1 is SEHNR, CDR2 FQNEAQ, per germline (reference sequence). The CDR3 DNA reads TGTGCCAGCAGCTTAGTCGGGGGGAACACTGAAGCTTTCTTT. Translating gives CASSLVGGNTEAFF.

This clone was picked up a small number of times. V and J are TRBV28 and TRBJ1-1; D is uncertain. There are 12 residues in the CDR3. Germline V lookup: CDR1 MDHEN, CDR2 SYDVKM. V dropped 6 bases and J dropped 5 bases, with 10 bases sitting between them. The CDR3 sequence: CASREVKTEAFF. The CDR3 region has the DNA TGTGCCAGCAGGGAGGTTAAGACTGAAGCTTTCTTT. The variable domain in full, completed from reference TRBV28 and TRBJ1-1, reads DVKVTQSSRYLVKRTGEKVFLECVQDMDHENMFWYRQDPGLGLRLIYFSYDVKMKEKGDIPEGYSVSREKKERFSLILESASTNQTSMYLCASREVKTEAFFGQGTRLTVV.

This chain connects TRBV12-5 to TRBJ2-5; D is unresolved. This CDR3 has 13 residues. Germline CDR1 reads LGHNT; CDR2 reads FRNRAP. The V and J ends lost 2 bases and 1 base respectively, with 5 bases between them. In DNA form, the CDR3 reads TGTGCTAGTGGTTTGACAATCCAAGAGACCCAGTACTTC. Translated: CASGLTIQETQYF.

The rearrangement links TRBV7-2 to TRBJ1-2; 9 bases are shared with TRBD1. V was pared by 5 bases and J by 11 bases, with 9 bases of the junction left unmatched. Germline values: CDR1 SGHTA, CDR2 FQGNSA. This CDR3 is built from 13 residues. The CDR3 here is CASSPRQGGMYTF. CDR3 DNA sequence: TGTGCCAGCAGCCCGAGACAGGGGGGAATGTACACCTTC.

The chain is built from TRBV29-1 and TRBJ2-2, with TRBD1 as a possible D gene (6 bases). Germline V gene data show CDR1 as SQVTM and CDR2 as ANQGSEA. The ends were cut back, 8 bases at V and 7 bases at J, with 20 bases in the middle. The CDR3 covers 14 residues. CDR3 DNA sequence: TGCAGCATATACAGGGATGGGATCGGCGGGGAGCTGTTTTTT. This gives the protein CSIYRDGIGGELFF.